Each of the 25 T cell receptor beta chains below was sequenced from the same sample in a study of Graves' ophthalmopathy and Graves' hyperthyroidism. Amplifying from RNA transcripts, the study obtained TCR beta CDR3 regions. The workflow started with a first-round RT-PCR run with HTBI primers and then moved on to a second-round multiplex PCR. TCRdb itself ran the multiplex PCR reads through MiXCR, one entry per CDR3 protein. Among 650,000 to 900,000 distinct CDR3 sequences listed, 40% were seen once. The sequencing sample was made of peripheral blood. These receptors all come from an adult man with Graves' ophthalmopathy.

Worth noting for this clonotype: This may be a read error, as it is one base from a much larger clone. The chain links TRBV10-3 to TRBJ2-2, with D perhaps matching TRBD1 or TRBD2 (5 bases each). This CDR3 has 15 residues. Germline V gene lookup returns CDR1 ENHRY and CDR2 SYGVKD. Written as DNA, the CDR3 is TGTGCCATCAGTCTACGGCCAGGGAGCCCCGGGGAGCCGTTTTTT. Its protein is CAISLRPGSPGEPFF.

Ten or more counts support this clonotype. The chain has TRBV7-9 and TRBJ2-2, with TRBD1 matching over 9 bases. The CDR3 is 15 residues long. J was trimmed by 3 bases and V by 3 bases; bases with no gene match: 2. Germline V lookup: CDR1 SEHNR, CDR2 FQNEAQ (reference sequence). This chain's CDR3 is CASSLDRGDTGELFF. The CDR3 DNA reads TGTGCCAGCAGCTTGGACAGGGGAGACACCGGGGAGCTGTTTTTT.

The rearrangement links TRBV7-9 to TRBJ1-1; the D is unclear. Germline V gene data show CDR1 as SEHNR and CDR2 as FQNEAQ (reference sequence). CDR3 length: 13 residues. Trimming pared 4 bases from V and 3 bases from J, leaving 9 bases between. CDR3 sequence: CASSSTQDTEAFF. Here the CDR3 DNA reads TGTGCCAGCAGCTCGACCCAAGACACTGAAGCTTTCTTT.

The chain combines TRBV7-9 with TRBJ2-6; D uncertain. The length of the CDR3 is 16 residues. Germline CDR1 is SEHNR and CDR2 is FQNEAQ (reference sequence). Trimming pared 4 bases from V and 0 bases from J, leaving 10 bases between. This chain's CDR3 is CASSSPFPSGANVLTF. The DNA of the CDR3 is TGTGCCAGCAGCTCCCCGTTTCCCTCTGGGGCCAACGTCCTGACTTTC.

This clonotype has only a few counts. The chain recombines TRBV7-9 with TRBJ1-1, with 10 nucleotides matching TRBD1. V trimming: 5 bases; J trimming: 5 bases; junction bases outside the gene matches: 8. This CDR3 is 15 amino acids long. CDR1 and CDR2 (germline): SEHNR, FQNEAQ (reference sequence). DNA of the CDR3: TGTGCCAGCAGCCCGGGACAGGGGTTTTGGACTGAAGCTTTCTTT. This sequence encodes CASSPGQGFWTEAFF. Variable domain in full (rest from reference TRBV7-9 and TRBJ1-1): DTGVSQNPRHKITKRGQNVTFRCDPISEHNRLYWYRQTLGQGPEFLTYFQNEAQLEKSRLLSDRFSAERPKGSFSTLEIQRTEQGDSAMYLCASSPGQGFWTEAFFGQGTRLTVV.

A word on this clonotype: This may come from a read error, since a much larger clone is one base off. This chain uses TRBV20-1 with TRBJ1-2; perhaps TRBD1 as D (5 bases). The germline gives CDR1 DFQATT, CDR2 SNEGSKA (reference sequence). V was clipped by 8 bases and J by 2 bases, with 15 bases between them. CDR3 length: 13 amino acids. This CDR3 is CSTVGGWNYGYTF. DNA of the CDR3: TGCAGTACCGTTGGGGGTTGGAACTATGGCTACACCTTC.

Details on this clonotype: A much more abundant neighbour one base away suggests this may be a read error. This chain joins TRBV6-5 and TRBJ1-1, with TRBD1 identical over 7 bases. Germline V gene lookup returns CDR1 MNHEY and CDR2 SVGAGI. The J segment lost 4 bases and the V segment lost 7 bases, leaving 3 bases of the junction unmatched. The CDR3 consists of 12 residues. CDR3 sequence (DNA): TGTGCCAGCATCCAGGGGGGCACTGAAGCTTTCTTT. Translating gives CASIQGGTEAFF.

The sample holds a few counts of this clonotype. The chain carries TRBV7-2 and TRBJ2-7; tentatively, D is TRBD1 (6 bases). This CDR3 is built from 15 residues. CDR1 and CDR2 (germline): SGHTA, FQGNSA. V lost 6 bases to trimming and J lost 2 bases, with 17 bases between them. As DNA, the CDR3 is TGTGCCAGCAGTTCAGGTACGGACAGCCCCTACGAGCAGTACTTC. It translates to CASSSGTDSPYEQYF.

Here the CDR3 DNA reads TGTGCCAGCAGTTCCAGTGGACAGGGGGCGAGTCAGCCCCAGCATTTT. Amino acid sequence: CASSSSGQGASQPQHF. The rearrangement joins TRBV7-9 to TRBJ1-5, with 11 bases fitting TRBD1. The CDR3 has 16 amino acids. The germline gives CDR1 SEHNR, CDR2 FQNEAQ (reference sequence). The trim removed 6 bases at V and 6 bases at J, leaving 10 bases unmatched.

This chain uses TRBV4-2 with TRBJ2-5, with 9 positions matching TRBD2. There are 17 residues in the CDR3. Germline V gene sequence: CDR1 LGHNA, CDR2 YNFKEQ. The trim removed 0 bases at V and 2 bases at J, leaving 7 bases unmatched. The CDR3 DNA reads as TGTGCCAGCAGCCAAGATCCCCTAGCGGGATCACAAGAGACCCAGTACTTC. Translated, it gives CASSQDPLAGSQETQYF.

This clonotype has at least ten counts. This chain joins TRBV10-3 and TRBJ1-4; the D is unclear. The V and J ends lost 0 bases and 10 bases respectively, with 15 bases between them. There are 15 residues in the CDR3. CDR1 ENHRY and CDR2 SYGVKD come from the germline V gene. Here the CDR3 DNA reads TGTGCCATCAGTGAGTCGGGATCTCGCAGTGGAAAACTGTTTTTT. This sequence encodes CAISESGSRSGKLFF.

This clonotype was recorded many times. The chain has TRBV2 and TRBJ1-5; D is unresolved. Trimming shortened V by 4 bases and J by 7 bases, and 8 bases separated the two germline ends. The CDR3 extends over 12 amino acids. CDR1 is SNHLY and CDR2 is FYNNEI in the germline V gene. CDR3 protein: CASSGVGQPQHF. CDR3 sequence (DNA): TGTGCCAGCAGTGGGGTCGGACAGCCCCAGCATTTT.

In the case of this clonotype: A much larger clone sits a single nucleotide away, making a read error possible. J is TRBJ2-7 and V is TRBV29-1, with TRBD2 matching 8 bases. The CDR3 sequence is 14 residues long. Germline values: CDR1 SQVTM, CDR2 ANQGSEA. The CDR3 loop is CSVVSSGSSYERYF. CDR3 DNA: TGCAGCGTTGTTTCCAGCGGGAGTTCCTACGAGCGGTACTTC.

This clonotype occurred many times. The V gene is TRBV12-3 or TRBV12-4, the J gene TRBJ1-4, with 9 bases matching TRBD1. V lost 6 bases and J lost 8; bases outside the gene matches: 4. This CDR3 region has 13 residues. CDR3 in amino acids: CASRGQGREKLFF. The DNA for the CDR3 is TGTGCCAGCAGAGGACAGGGGAGGGAAAAACTGTTTTTT.

This clonotype was observed a handful of times. The chain couples TRBV7-9 to TRBJ1-1; D not resolved. With 6 bases removed from V and 10 bases from J, the gap between germline ends came to 15 bases. The CDR3 runs to 12 residues. The germline CDR1 and CDR2 sequences are SEHNR and FQNEAQ (reference sequence). For the CDR3, the DNA is TGTGCCAGCAGTCTACTCCCAATCGGAGCTTTCTTT. It translates to CASSLLPIGAFF.

This clonotype was counted ten times or more. The rearrangement uses TRBV7-9 and TRBJ1-1; D not resolved. Germline CDR1 and CDR2: SEHNR and FQNEAQ (reference sequence). The CDR3 totals 14 residues. Trimming stripped 5 bases from V and 0 bases from J, with 10 bases between. The DNA of the CDR3 is TGTGCCAGCAGCCGGCCTGGGGTGAACACTGAAGCTTTCTTT. It encodes CASSRPGVNTEAFF. Combining the CDR3 with reference TRBV7-9 and TRBJ1-1 gives the whole variable domain DTGVSQNPRHKITKRGQNVTFRCDPISEHNRLYWYRQTLGQGPEFLTYFQNEAQLEKSRLLSDRFSAERPKGSFSTLEIQRTEQGDSAMYLCASSRPGVNTEAFFGQGTRLTVV.

CDR3 residues: CSVLIGGAVTEAFF. The CDR3 bases are TGCAGTGTCCTCATCGGGGGGGCAGTCACTGAAGCTTTCTTT. J is TRBJ1-1 and V is TRBV20-1, with a weak D call TRBD1 (6 bases). V dropped 7 bases and J dropped 4 bases, with 19 bases sitting between them. The CDR3 is made up of 14 amino acids. CDR1 and CDR2 from the germline V gene are DFQATT and SNEGSKA (reference sequence).

This clonotype was seen a few times. The chain is built from TRBV19 and TRBJ2-7; TRBD1 aligns across 9 bases. The junction had 6 bases not matched to a gene; V was cut back by 7 bases and J by 8 bases. The CDR3 has 12 amino acids. Germline V gene data show CDR1 as LNHDA and CDR2 as SQIVND (reference sequence). CDR3 sequence: CASTGQGHKQYF. The CDR3 DNA reads as TGTGCCAGTACGGGACAGGGCCACAAGCAGTACTTC.

The chain is built from TRBV29-1 and TRBJ2-3; D may be TRBD1 (5 bases). V was shortened by 4 bases and J by 1 base, with 12 bases between the two germline ends. The CDR3 covers 14 residues. Germline V gene sequence: CDR1 SQVTM, CDR2 ANQGSEA. The CDR3 sequence: CSVVQGVGTDTQYF. The CDR3 DNA follows: TGCAGCGTTGTTCAGGGCGTGGGCACAGATACGCAGTATTTT.

Of note for this clonotype: A single base separates this from a much larger clone, so it may be a read error. V and J are TRBV5-4 and TRBJ1-4; no clear D gene. This CDR3 comprises 12 residues. V gave up 5 bases and J gave up 6 bases, with 8 bases separating them. Germline assignment: CDR1 SGHNT and CDR2 YYREEE (reference sequence). The CDR3 sequence is CASSSEDEKLFF. The CDR3 bases are TGTGCCAGCAGTTCGGAGGATGAAAAACTGTTTTTT.

Only a few counts were recorded for this clonotype. The chain has TRBV2 and TRBJ2-5; weak D call: TRBD2 (6 bases). This CDR3 region has 16 residues. Trimming removed 6 bases from V and 5 bases from J, with 22 bases in between. Germline CDR1 SNHLY, CDR2 FYNNEI. Here the CDR3 reads CASSWGLDHPGETQYF. The CDR3 bases are TGTGCCAGCAGCTGGGGACTGGACCATCCCGGGGAGACCCAGTACTTC.

This clonotype was recorded many times. The J gene is TRBJ2-7, the V gene TRBV10-3; D ambiguous. V was pared by 2 bases and J by 4 bases, with 12 bases between. The CDR3 is 14 amino acids. Per the germline V gene, CDR1 is ENHRY and CDR2 is SYGVKD. The CDR3 DNA is TGTGCCATCAGTGAGGGGCCAGGACCTTACGAGCAGTACTTC. It codes for CAISEGPGPYEQYF.

With respect to this clonotype: This sequence may be a read error, since a much larger clone differs from it by one base. The chain links TRBV9 to TRBJ2-5, with D hard to call. V was cut by 0 bases and J by 5 bases, with 11 bases left in between. The germline CDR1 and CDR2 sequences are SGDLS and YYNGEE. CDR3 length equals 14 residues. Written as DNA, the CDR3 is TGTGCCAGCAGCGTAGTTTTAGGTCCGGAGACCCAGTACTTC. Its translation: CASSVVLGPETQYF.

With regard to this clonotype: One end of the junction does not line up with germline, which may come from a read error. This rearrangement joins TRBV10-2 to TRBJ1-6, with 10 bases that match TRBD1. The V gene's germline CDR1 is WSHSY and CDR2 SAAADI. The CDR3 covers 15 residues. Here the CDR3 reads CASTPRDRGNSPLHF. The CDR3 nucleotides are TGTGCCAGCACCCCTAGGGACAGGGGTAATTCACCCCTCCACTTT.

The chain links TRBV29-1 to TRBJ2-2, with 8 nucleotides matching TRBD1. CDR3 length: 13 amino acids. The germline V gene encodes CDR1 SQVTM and CDR2 ANQGSEA. V dropped 7 bases and J dropped 6; count of bases not matched to a gene: 7. CDR3 DNA sequence: TGCAGCGCCCGACAGGGGACGGCCGGGGAGCTGTTTTTT. Protein product: CSARQGTAGELFF.